This T cell receptor (beta chain) came from a study of T cell changes during pregnancy in multiple sclerosis. The method was immunoSEQ multiplex PCR; TCRdb's version includes in-frame clones alone and lacks a portion of them. Of tens of thousands of clones listed, approximately 90% are singletons. The CDR3 loop spans 19 amino acids. Germline-derived CDR1 and CDR2 are LNHDA and SQIVND (reference sequence). V was shortened by 4 bases and J by 3 bases, with 25 bases between the two germline ends. The material sequenced was CD4+ T cells from peripheral blood mononuclear cells, taken before pregnancy. V is TRBV19 and J is TRBJ1-5, with D perhaps matching TRBD1 (6 bases). This receptor was taken from a female donor with multiple sclerosis, enrolled in a pregnancy study. In nucleotides, the CDR3 is TGTGCCAGTAGTAGGGGGACACCATCCGGAAGAGGGGACAATCAGCCCCAGCATTTT. Translated: CASSRGTPSGRGDNQPQHF.